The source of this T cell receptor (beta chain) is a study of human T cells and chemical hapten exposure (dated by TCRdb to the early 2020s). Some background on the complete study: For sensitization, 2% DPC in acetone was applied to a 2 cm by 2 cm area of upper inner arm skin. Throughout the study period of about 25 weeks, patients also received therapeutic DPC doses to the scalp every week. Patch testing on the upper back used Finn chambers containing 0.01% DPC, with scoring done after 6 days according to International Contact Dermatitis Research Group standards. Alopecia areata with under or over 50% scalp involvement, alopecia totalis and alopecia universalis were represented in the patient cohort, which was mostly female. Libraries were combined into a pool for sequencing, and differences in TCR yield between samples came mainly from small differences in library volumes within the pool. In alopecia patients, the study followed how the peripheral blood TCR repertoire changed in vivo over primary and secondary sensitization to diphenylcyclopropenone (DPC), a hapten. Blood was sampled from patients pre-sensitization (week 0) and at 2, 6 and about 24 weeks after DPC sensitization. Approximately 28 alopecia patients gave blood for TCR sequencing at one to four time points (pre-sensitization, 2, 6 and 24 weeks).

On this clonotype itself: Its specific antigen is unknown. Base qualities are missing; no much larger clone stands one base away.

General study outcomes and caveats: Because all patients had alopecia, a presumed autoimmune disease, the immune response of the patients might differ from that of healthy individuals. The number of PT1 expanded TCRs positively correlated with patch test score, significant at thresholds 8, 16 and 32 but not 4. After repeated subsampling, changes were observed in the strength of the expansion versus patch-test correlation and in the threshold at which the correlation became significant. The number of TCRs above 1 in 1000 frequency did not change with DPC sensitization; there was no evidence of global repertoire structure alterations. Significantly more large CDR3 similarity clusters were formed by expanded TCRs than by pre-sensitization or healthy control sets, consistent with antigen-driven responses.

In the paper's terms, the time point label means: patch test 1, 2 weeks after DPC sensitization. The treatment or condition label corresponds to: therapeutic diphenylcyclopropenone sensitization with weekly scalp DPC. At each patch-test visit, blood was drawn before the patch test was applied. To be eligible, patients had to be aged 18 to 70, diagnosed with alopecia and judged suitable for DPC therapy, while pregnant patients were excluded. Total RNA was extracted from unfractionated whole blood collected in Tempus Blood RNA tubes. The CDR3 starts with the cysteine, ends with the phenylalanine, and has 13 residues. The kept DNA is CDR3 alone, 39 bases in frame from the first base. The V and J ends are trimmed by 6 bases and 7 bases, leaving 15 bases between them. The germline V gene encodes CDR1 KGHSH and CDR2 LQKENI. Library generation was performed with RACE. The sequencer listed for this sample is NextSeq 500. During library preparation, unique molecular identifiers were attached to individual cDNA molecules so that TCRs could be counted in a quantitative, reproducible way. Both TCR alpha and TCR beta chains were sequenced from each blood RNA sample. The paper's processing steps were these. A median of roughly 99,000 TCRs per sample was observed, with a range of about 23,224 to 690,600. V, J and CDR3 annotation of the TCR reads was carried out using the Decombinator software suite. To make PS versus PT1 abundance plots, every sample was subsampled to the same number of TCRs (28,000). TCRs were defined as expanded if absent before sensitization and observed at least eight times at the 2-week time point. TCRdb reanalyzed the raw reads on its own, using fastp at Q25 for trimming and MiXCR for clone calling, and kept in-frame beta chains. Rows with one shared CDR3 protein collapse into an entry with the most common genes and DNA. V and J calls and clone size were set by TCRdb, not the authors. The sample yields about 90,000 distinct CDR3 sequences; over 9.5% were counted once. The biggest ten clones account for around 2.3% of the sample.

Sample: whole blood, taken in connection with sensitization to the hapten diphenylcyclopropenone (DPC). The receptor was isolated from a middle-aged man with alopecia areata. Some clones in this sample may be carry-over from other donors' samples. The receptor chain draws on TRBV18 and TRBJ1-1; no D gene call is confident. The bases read TGTGCCAGCTCGCGGACTGGTAAGGGTGAAGCTTTCTTT. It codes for CASSRTGKGEAFF.